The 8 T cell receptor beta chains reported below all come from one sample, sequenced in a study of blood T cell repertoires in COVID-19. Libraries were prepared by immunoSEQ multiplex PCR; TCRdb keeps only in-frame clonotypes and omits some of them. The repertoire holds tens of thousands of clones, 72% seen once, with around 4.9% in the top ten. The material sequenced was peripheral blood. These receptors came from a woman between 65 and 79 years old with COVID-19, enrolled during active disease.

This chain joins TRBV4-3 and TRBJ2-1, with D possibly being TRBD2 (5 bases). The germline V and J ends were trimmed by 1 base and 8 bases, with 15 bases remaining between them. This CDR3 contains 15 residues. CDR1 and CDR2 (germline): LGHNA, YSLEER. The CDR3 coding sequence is TGCGCCAGCAGCCAAGGAACCATACGGGGAGATGAGCAGTTCTTC. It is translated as CASSQGTIRGDEQFF.

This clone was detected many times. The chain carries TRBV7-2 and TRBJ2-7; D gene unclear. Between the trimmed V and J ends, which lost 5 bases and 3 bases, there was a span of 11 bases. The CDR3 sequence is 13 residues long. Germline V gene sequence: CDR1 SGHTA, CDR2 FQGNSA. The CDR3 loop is CASSLNTFYEQYV. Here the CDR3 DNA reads TGTGCCAGCAGCCTTAACACCTTCTACGAGCAGTACGTC.

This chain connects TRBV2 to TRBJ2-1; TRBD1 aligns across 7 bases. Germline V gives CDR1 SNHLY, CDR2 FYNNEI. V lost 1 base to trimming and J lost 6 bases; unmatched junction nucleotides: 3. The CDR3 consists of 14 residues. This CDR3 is CASSEGYRGNEQFF. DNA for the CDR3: TGTGCCAGCAGTGAAGGGTACAGGGGCAATGAGCAGTTCTTC.

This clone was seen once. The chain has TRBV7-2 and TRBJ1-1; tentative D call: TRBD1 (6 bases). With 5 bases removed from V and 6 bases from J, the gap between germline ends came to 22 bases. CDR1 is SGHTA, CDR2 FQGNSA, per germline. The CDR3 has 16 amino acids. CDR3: CASSPRGGRRWSEAFF. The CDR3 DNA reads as TGTGCCAGCAGCCCCCGGGGGGGGCGAAGATGGTCTGAAGCTTTCTTT.

CDR3 sequence: CASSVGSGGARTRSYNEQFF. Here the CDR3 DNA reads TGTGCCAGCAGCGTAGGAAGCGGGGGGGCCAGGACGAGATCCTACAATGAGCAGTTCTTC. This sequence joins TRBV9 and TRBJ2-1; 10 bases match TRBD2. CDR1 is SGDLS and CDR2 is YYNGEE in the germline V gene. The length of the CDR3 is 20 residues. V trimming: 0 bases; J trimming: 1 base; junction bases outside the gene matches: 13.

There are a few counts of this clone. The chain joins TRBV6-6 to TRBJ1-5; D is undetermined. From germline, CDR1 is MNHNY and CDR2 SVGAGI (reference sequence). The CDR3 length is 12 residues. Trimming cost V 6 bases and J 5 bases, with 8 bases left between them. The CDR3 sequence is CASSPTYQPQHF. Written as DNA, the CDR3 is TGTGCCAGCAGCCCAACATATCAGCCCCAGCATTTT.

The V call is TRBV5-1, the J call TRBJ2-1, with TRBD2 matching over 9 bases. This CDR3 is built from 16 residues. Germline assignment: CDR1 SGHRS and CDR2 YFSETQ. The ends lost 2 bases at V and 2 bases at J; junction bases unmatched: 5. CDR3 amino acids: CASSFISGGPYNEQFF. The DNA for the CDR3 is TGCGCCAGCAGCTTCATTAGCGGGGGACCCTACAATGAGCAGTTCTTC.

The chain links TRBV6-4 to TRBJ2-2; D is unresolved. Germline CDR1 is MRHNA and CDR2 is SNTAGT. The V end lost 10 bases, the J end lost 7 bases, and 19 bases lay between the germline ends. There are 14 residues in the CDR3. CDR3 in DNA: TGTGCCACATCTCCGACCGGTTCGGGCGGGGAGCTGTTTTTT. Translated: CATSPTGSGGELFF.